This T cell receptor beta chain was sequenced in a study of T-cell reconstitution after alpha-beta-depleted transplantation in children. The length of the CDR3 is 16 residues. Trimming cost V 3 bases and J 6 bases; bases outside gene matches: 10. Per germline, CDR1 KGHDR and CDR2 SFDVKD. Unique molecular identifiers were incorporated into the prepared TCRbeta library. TCRdb re-called the PCR reads through MiXCR, storing one row per CDR3 protein. The sample carries 360,000 or so distinct CDR3 sequences, over 20% recorded once. This material consisted of PBMCs from the stem cell graft donor, taken from the stem cell graft. The chain couples TRBV24-1 to TRBJ2-1, with 7 nucleotides matching TRBD2. The TCR sequence derives from a human donor who donated a stem cell graft to a child with acute myeloid leukemia. The CDR3 sequence: CATSDEERDHLNEQFF. For the CDR3, the DNA is TGTGCCACCAGTGATGAGGAGCGGGATCATCTCAATGAGCAGTTCTTC.